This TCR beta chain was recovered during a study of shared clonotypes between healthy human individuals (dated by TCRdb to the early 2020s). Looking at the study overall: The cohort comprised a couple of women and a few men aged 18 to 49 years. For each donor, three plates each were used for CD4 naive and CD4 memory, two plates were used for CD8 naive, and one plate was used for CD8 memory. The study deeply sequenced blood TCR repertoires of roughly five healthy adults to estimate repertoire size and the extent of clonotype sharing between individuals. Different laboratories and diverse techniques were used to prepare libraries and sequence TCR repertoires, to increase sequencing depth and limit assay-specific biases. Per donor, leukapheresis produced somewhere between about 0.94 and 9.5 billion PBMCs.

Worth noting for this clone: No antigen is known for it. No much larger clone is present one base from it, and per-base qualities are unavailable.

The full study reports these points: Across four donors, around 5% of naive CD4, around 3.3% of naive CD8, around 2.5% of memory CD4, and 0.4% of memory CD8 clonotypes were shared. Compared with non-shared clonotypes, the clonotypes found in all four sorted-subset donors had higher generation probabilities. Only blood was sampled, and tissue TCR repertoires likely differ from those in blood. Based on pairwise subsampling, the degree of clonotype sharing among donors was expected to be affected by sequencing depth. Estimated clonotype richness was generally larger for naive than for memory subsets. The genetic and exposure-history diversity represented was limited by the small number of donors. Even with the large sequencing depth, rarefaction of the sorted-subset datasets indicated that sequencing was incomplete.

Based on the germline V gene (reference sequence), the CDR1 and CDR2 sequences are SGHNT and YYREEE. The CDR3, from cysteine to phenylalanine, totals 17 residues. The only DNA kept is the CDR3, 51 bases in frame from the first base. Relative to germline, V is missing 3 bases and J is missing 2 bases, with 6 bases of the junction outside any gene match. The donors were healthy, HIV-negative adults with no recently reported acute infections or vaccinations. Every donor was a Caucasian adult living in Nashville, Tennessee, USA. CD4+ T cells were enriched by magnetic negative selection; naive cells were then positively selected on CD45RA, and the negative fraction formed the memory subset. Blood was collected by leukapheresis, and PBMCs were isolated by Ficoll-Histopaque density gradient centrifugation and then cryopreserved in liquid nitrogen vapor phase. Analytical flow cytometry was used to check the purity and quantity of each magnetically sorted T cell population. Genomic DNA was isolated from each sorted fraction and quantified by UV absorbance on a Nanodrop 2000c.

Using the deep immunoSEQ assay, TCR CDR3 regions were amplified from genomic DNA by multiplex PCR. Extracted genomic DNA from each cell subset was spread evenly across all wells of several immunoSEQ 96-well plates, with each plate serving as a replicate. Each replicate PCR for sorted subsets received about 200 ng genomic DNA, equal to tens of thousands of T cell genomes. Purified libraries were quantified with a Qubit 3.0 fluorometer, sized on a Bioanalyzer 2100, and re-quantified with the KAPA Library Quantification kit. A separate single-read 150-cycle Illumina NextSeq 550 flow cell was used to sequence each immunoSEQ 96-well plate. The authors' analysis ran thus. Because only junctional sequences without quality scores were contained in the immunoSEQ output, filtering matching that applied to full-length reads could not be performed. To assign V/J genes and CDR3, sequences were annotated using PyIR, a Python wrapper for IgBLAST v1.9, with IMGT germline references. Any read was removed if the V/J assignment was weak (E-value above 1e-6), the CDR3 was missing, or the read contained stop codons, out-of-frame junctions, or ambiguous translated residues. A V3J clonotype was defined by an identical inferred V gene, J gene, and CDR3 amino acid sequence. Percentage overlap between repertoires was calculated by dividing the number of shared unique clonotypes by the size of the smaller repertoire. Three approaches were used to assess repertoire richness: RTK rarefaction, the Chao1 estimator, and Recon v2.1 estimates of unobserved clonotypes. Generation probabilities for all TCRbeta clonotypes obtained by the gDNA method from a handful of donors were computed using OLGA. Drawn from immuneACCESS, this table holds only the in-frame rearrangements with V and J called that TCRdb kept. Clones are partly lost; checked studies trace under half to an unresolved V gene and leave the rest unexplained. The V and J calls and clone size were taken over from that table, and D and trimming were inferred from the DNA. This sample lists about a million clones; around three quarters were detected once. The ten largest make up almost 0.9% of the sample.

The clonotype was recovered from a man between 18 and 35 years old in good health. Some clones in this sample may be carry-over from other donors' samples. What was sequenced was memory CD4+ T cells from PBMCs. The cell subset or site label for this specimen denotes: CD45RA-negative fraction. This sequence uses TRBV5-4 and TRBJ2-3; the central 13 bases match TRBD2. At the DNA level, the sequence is TGTGCCAGCAGCTCCCGGACTAGCGGGAGATCCACAGATACGCAGTATTTT. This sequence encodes CASSSRTSGRSTDTQYF.